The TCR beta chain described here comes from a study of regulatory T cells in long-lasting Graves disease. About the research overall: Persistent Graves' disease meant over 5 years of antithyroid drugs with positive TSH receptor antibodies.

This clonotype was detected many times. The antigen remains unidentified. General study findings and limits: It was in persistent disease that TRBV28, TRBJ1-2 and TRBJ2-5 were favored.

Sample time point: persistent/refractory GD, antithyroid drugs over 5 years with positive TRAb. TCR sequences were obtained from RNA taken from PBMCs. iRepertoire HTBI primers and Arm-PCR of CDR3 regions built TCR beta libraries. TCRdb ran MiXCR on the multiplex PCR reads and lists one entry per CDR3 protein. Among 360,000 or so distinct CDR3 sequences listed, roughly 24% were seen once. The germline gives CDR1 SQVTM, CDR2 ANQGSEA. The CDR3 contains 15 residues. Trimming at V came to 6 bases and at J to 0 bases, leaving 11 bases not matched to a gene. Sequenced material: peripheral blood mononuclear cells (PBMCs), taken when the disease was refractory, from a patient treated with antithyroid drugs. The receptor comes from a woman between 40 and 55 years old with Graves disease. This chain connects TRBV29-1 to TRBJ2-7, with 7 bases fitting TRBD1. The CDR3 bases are TGCAGCGTGGGGACAGAAAGCGTAAGCTCCTACGAGCAGTACTTC. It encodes CSVGTESVSSYEQYF.